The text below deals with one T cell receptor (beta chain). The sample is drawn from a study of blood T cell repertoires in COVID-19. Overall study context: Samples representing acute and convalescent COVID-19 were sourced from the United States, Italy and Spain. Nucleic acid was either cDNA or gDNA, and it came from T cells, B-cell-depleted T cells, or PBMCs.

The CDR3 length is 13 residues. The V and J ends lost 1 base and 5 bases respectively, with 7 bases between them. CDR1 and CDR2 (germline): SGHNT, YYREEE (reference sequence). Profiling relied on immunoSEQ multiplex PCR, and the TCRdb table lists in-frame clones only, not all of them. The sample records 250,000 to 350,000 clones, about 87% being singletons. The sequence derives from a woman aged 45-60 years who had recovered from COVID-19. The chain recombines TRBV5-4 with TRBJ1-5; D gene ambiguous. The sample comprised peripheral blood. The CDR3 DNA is TGTGCCAGCAGCTTGTACGGGGATCAGCCCCAGCATTTT. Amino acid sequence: CASSLYGDQPQHF.